This TCR beta chain stems from a study of blood T cell repertoires in COVID-19. Study as a whole: Italy, Spain and the United States were the sources of the convalescent and acute COVID-19 samples. T cells, B-cell-depleted T cells, or PBMCs supplied cDNA or gDNA.

The authors' processing: The authors estimated nucleated cell counts from reference gene primer amplification. The protocol was immunoSEQ multiplex PCR, while the TCRdb copy is restricted to in-frame clones and leaves out a portion. That table furnishes V, J and clone size, whereas the DNA furnished D and trimming. The table has 40,000 to 50,000 clones, roughly nine tenths seen once. V was trimmed by 4 bases and J by 3 bases, leaving 14 bases between them. Germline V gene data show CDR1 as SGHDT and CDR2 as YYEEEE. CDR3 length equals 14 residues. The genes are TRBV5-6 and TRBJ2-7; D perhaps matches TRBD2 (5 bases). The TCR was taken from a man aged 65 to 79 with active COVID-19. What was sequenced was peripheral blood. The CDR3 reads CASSLELRGYEQYF. As DNA, the CDR3 is TGTGCCAGCAGCCTGGAGCTTCGGGGCTACGAGCAGTACTTC.